The source of this T cell receptor beta chain is a study of T cell changes during pregnancy in multiple sclerosis. This CDR3 region has 16 residues. J lost 7 bases, V lost 1 base, and 9 bases had no gene match. Per the germline V gene, CDR1 is SGHTA and CDR2 is FQGNSA. Clones were read by immunoSEQ multiplex PCR, and TCRdb kept only the in-frame ones, dropping some. The top ten clones hold around 0.25% of a sample with some 52,000 clones, approximately 92% of them seen once. The sample in question was CD4+ T cells from peripheral blood mononuclear cells, obtained in the third trimester of pregnancy. This receptor was taken from a female donor with multiple sclerosis, enrolled in a pregnancy study. This chain uses TRBV7-2 with TRBJ2-1, with 8 bases matching TRBD2. The CDR3 coding sequence is TGTGCCAGCAGCTTAGGTGGGACAACGGGGGGGAATGAGCAGTTCTTC. It codes for CASSLGGTTGGNEQFF. Full variable domain (rest looked up from reference TRBV7-2 and TRBJ2-1): GAGVSQSPSNKVTEKGKDVELRCDPISGHTALYWYRQSLGQGLEFLIYFQGNSAPDKSGLPSDRFSAERTGGSVSTLTIQRTQQEDSAVYLCASSLGGTTGGNEQFFGPGTRLTVL.